What follows is one TCR beta chain and its context. Its antigen is still unknown. Then a second PCR, running about 6 to 11 cycles, was carried out with a sample-barcoded 5' primer and a J-beta primer mix. Each cDNA molecule, via a template-switch adaptor with 12 random nucleotides, was tagged. From the 5' RACE reads, TCRdb called clonotypes with MiXCR, one entry per CDR3 protein. The sample consists of approximately 680,000 distinct CDR3 sequences, about 32% of them appearing once. Individuals who donated were healthy Caucasians from Russia aged 6 to 90. From germline, CDR1 is GTSNPN and CDR2 SVGIG (reference sequence). The CDR3 runs 14 residues. J was trimmed by 4 bases and V by 4 bases; bases with no gene match: 2. The sample comes from a study of blood T cells in healthy people across ages. Study-wide results and caveats: Conclusively comparing naive with antigen-experienced cells was impossible with unsorted PBMCs. More naive CD4+ cells and higher diversity marked long-lived donors relative to aged donors.

The TCR comes from a woman of 80 years or more in good health. The genes are TRBV30 and TRBJ2-2; TRBD2 agrees at 11 bases. Sequencing was performed on blood. The CDR3 spells CAWTSGGFTGELFF. For the CDR3, the DNA is TGTGCCTGGACTAGCGGGGGGTTCACCGGGGAGCTGTTTTTT. Supplemented by reference TRBV30 and TRBJ2-2, the full variable domain reads SQTIHQWPATLVQPVGSPLSLECTVEGTSNPNLYWYRQAAGRGLQLLFYSVGIGQISSEVPQNLSASRPQDRQFILSSKKLLLSDSGFYLCAWTSGGFTGELFFGEGSRLTVL.